The present T cell receptor (beta chain) was sequenced within a study of shared clonotypes between healthy human individuals. Study-wide results and limits: Generally, estimated richness proved larger in naive subsets than it did in memory subsets. A small donor pool kept down the genetic and exposure-history diversity that was represented. Only blood was sampled, and tissue TCR repertoires likely differ from blood ones.

Between the trimmed V and J ends, which lost 6 bases and 7 bases, there was a span of 15 bases. The CDR3 has 14 residues. From germline, CDR1 is MNHEY and CDR2 SMNVEV (reference sequence). A word on this clone: Its antigen is still unknown.

TCRdb keeps only in-frame clones here, not all; method: immunoSEQ multiplex PCR. The sample yields about 2.3 million clones, 85% to 95% seen once. The sequence was obtained from a man aged 18 to 30 in good health. Some clones in this sample may be carry-over from other donors' samples. The chain recombines TRBV27 with TRBJ1-4; no definite D call. The sample consisted of naive CD4+ T cells from PBMCs. Subset reported: CD45RA+ positively selected. CDR3 DNA sequence: TGTGCCAGCAGCGAAGGGCGGTCTAGTGAAAAACTGTTTTTT. Its translation: CASSEGRSSEKLFF.